This TCR beta chain was sequenced for a study of blood T cells in healthy people across ages. Study summary: Researchers report that template switching captured about one barcoded beta molecule per two T cells.

Findings and caveats of the study: Getting older went along with TCR beta diversity per million T cells dropping roughly linearly.

For this clonotype: Antigen specificity is unknown. A much larger clone differs from this one at a single base, so this may be a read error.

A second about 7 to 12 cycle PCR used barcoded and J-beta primers. TCRdb analysed the 5' RACE reads with MiXCR anew, one entry per CDR3 protein. The table shows around 800,000 distinct CDR3 sequences, with about 48% occurring only once. Germline CDR1 reads SGDLS; CDR2 reads YYNGEE. The CDR3 sequence is 14 residues long. V was clipped by 3 bases and J by 13 bases; unmatched bases: 8. Material: blood. This receptor was obtained from a man older than 75 in good health. V gene TRBV9 combines with J gene TRBJ2-4; 12 bases are a match to TRBD2. The CDR3 nucleotides are TGTGCCAGCAGCGGGACTAGCGGGATTGAGAAGCAGTACTTC. Amino acids: CASSGTSGIEKQYF.